This TCR beta chain was identified in a study of blood T cell repertoires in COVID-19. For the study at large: From T cells, B-cell-depleted T cells, or PBMCs came the material, which was cDNA or gDNA.

Followed over time, Seattle patients had been enrolled while infection was active. Authors' methods: Cell counts per sample came from amplifying reference gene primers. This table comes from immunoSEQ multiplex PCR, and its TCRdb copy is limited to in-frame clones, with some not included. The DNA was the basis for D and trimming; V, J and clone size are from that table. The table shows fewer than 700,000 clones, with 85% to 90% occurring only once. The V segment lost 4 bases and the J segment 7 bases; nucleotides outside the gene matches: 9. The CDR3 length is 15 residues. The genes are TRBV23-1 and TRBJ2-1; 8 bases match TRBD2. TRBV23-1 is flagged as an ORF with uncertain function. Sequencing was performed on peripheral blood. The receptor comes from a woman in her 50s with COVID-19, enrolled during active disease. CDR3: CASSPSGGLLNEQFF. The CDR3 DNA is TGCGCCAGCAGTCCAAGCGGGGGCCTTTTGAATGAGCAGTTCTTC.